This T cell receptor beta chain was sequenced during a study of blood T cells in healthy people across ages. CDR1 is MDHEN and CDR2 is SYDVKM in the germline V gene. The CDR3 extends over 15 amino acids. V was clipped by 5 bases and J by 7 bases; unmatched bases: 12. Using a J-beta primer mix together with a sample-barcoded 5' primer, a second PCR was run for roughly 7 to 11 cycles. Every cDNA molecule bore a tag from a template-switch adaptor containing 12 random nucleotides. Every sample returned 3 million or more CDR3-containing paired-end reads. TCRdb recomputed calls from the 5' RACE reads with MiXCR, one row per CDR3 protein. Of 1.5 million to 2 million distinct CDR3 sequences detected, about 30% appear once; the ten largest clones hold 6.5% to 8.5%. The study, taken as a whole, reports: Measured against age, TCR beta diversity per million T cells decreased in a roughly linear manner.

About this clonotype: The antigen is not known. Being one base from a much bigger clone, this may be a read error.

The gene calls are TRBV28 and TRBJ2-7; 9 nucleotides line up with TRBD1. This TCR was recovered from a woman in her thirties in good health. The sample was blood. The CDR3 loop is CASSATGTGLREQYF. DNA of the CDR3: TGTGCCAGCAGTGCTACCGGGACAGGGCTTCGGGAGCAGTACTTC.